A single sample gave rise to the 21 T cell receptor beta chains below, sequenced in a study of blood T cell repertoires in COVID-19. Sequenced by immunoSEQ multiplex PCR; TCRdb stores in-frame clones only, minus some. Among about 320,000 clones listed, 85% to 90% were seen once. Source material: PBMCs or T cells enriched from blood (not recorded which). Source of these receptors: a woman aged 18 to 35 who had recovered from COVID-19.

The chain joins TRBV5-4 to TRBJ1-1; 10 positions agree with TRBD1. With V trimmed by 4 bases and J by 4 bases, 4 bases remained unmatched. This CDR3 region has 14 residues. Per the germline V gene, CDR1 is SGHNT and CDR2 is YYREEE (reference sequence). The DNA for the CDR3 is TGTGCCAGCAGCAGGGGGGACAGGGGCACTGAAGCTTTCTTT. It encodes CASSRGDRGTEAFF.

V and J are TRBV4-1 and TRBJ2-3; TRBD2 matches 11 bases. CDR3 size: 18 residues. Per germline, CDR1 MGHRA and CDR2 YSYEKL. V trimming: 1 base; J trimming: 2 bases; junction bases outside the gene matches: 8. The CDR3 DNA reads as TGCGCCAGCAGCCAAGGCCCTACGACTAGCGGGAACACAGATACGCAGTATTTT. It encodes CASSQGPTTSGNTDTQYF.

A word on this clone: Different DNA sequences within this sample yield the same CDR3. The V gene is TRBV5-1, the J gene TRBJ2-5; possible D gene TRBD2, 5 bases. Between the trimmed V and J ends, which lost 1 base and 2 bases, there was a span of 6 bases. CDR1 and CDR2 (germline): SGHRS, YFSETQ. The CDR3 has 13 amino acids. CDR3 coding DNA: TGCGCCAGCAGCTTGAGCGGACAAGAGACCCAGTACTTC. Its translation: CASSLSGQETQYF.

The chain is built from TRBV9 and TRBJ1-3, with 10 positions matching TRBD1. The V segment lost 3 bases and the J segment 0 bases; nucleotides outside the gene matches: 6. CDR1 and CDR2 (germline): SGDLS, YYNGEE. This CDR3 spans 17 amino acids. The CDR3 DNA follows: TGTGCCAGCAGCGCAACCGGGACAGGGGACTCTGGAAACACCATATATTTT. Protein: CASSATGTGDSGNTIYF.

This chain links TRBV2 with TRBJ2-3, with a tentative D call TRBD1 (5 bases). Trimming shortened V by 3 bases and J by 1 base, and 14 bases separated the two germline ends. CDR1 SNHLY and CDR2 FYNNEI come from the germline V gene. The CDR3 covers 16 residues. This CDR3 is CASSELRGYRTDTQYF. CDR3 DNA: TGTGCCAGCAGTGAGTTAAGGGGCTACCGCACAGATACGCAGTATTTT.

The rearrangement links TRBV24-1 to TRBJ2-1, with D perhaps TRBD2 (5 bases). There are 11 residues in the CDR3. The ends were cut back, 5 bases at V and 16 bases at J, with 14 bases in the middle. CDR1 is KGHDR and CDR2 is SFDVKD in the germline V gene. CDR3 coding DNA: TGTGCCACCAGTGGACTAAAATTGGGATTCTTC. Translated, it gives CATSGLKLGFF.

This chain uses TRBV2 with TRBJ1-6; D is possibly TRBD1 (5 bases). CDR1 SNHLY and CDR2 FYNNEI come from the germline V gene. Trimming removed 3 bases from V and 9 bases from J, with 12 bases in between. The CDR3 runs 14 residues. This CDR3 reads CASSEDNFGSPLHF. CDR3 nucleotides: TGTGCCAGCAGTGAGGACAACTTCGGTTCACCCCTCCACTTT.

V and J are TRBV6-5 and TRBJ1-2, with 10 bases matching TRBD1. The CDR3 is made up of 16 amino acids. V lost 0 bases, J lost 4 bases, and 5 bases stayed unmatched. The V gene's germline CDR1 is MNHEY and CDR2 SVGAGI. CDR3 in DNA: TGTGCCAGCAGTTACTCGGGACAGGGGCTTTCCTATGGCTACACCTTC. Residues: CASSYSGQGLSYGYTF.

CDR3 loop: CASSLEAGNTIYF. CDR3 nucleotide sequence: TGTGCCAGCAGTTTAGAGGCTGGAAACACCATATATTTT. The chain is built from TRBV27 and TRBJ1-3, with no clear D. The CDR3 contains 13 residues. Trimming shortened V by 2 bases and J by 2 bases, and 4 bases separated the two germline ends. Germline lookup yields CDR1 MNHEY and CDR2 SMNVEV (reference sequence).

The chain has TRBV29-1 and TRBJ1-3, with 8 bases fitting TRBD1. CDR3 size: 17 residues. J lost 0 bases, V lost 0 bases, and 7 bases had no gene match. Germline V lookup: CDR1 SQVTM, CDR2 ANQGSEA. Here the CDR3 reads CSVEDRDRPISGNTIYF. The CDR3 DNA is TGCAGCGTTGAAGATCGGGACAGGCCAATCTCTGGAAACACCATATATTTT. Drawing the rest from reference TRBV29-1 and TRBJ1-3, the complete variable domain is SAVISQKPSRDICQRGTSLTIQCQVDSQVTMMFWYRQQPGQSLTLIATANQGSEATYESGFVIDKFPISRPNLTFSTLTVSNMSPEDSSIYLCSVEDRDRPISGNTIYFGEGSWLTVV.

This rearrangement joins TRBV10-1 to TRBJ2-3, with D unresolved. The CDR3 is made up of 11 amino acids. Germline V gene lookup returns CDR1 WNHNN and CDR2 SYGVQD (reference sequence). V dropped 3 bases and J dropped 5 bases, with 3 bases sitting between them. In nucleotides, the CDR3 is TGCGCCAGCAGTGACGGAGATACGCAGTATTTT. This sequence encodes CASSDGDTQYF.

The chain carries TRBV7-2 and TRBJ2-5, with 7 bases that match TRBD2. The germline V gene encodes CDR1 SGHTA and CDR2 FQGNSA. With 5 bases clipped from V and 4 bases from J, the junction kept 10 bases outside the gene matches. The CDR3 length is 15 residues. CDR3 in amino acids: CASSRGLTTSETQYF. The CDR3 region has the DNA TGTGCCAGCAGCCGGGGACTAACTACCTCAGAGACCCAGTACTTC. The entire variable domain, with the rest obtained from reference TRBV7-2 and TRBJ2-5, is as follows: GAGVSQSPSNKVTEKGKDVELRCDPISGHTALYWYRQSLGQGLEFLIYFQGNSAPDKSGLPSDRFSAERTGGSVSTLTIQRTQQEDSAVYLCASSRGLTTSETQYFGPGTRLLVL.

The chain combines TRBV7-9 with TRBJ2-1; maybe TRBD1 (6 bases). The CDR3 is 16 residues long. V was trimmed by 6 bases and J by 5 bases, leaving 20 bases between them. Germline CDR1 reads SEHNR; CDR2 reads FQNEAQ (reference sequence). The CDR3 region has the DNA TGTGCCAGCAGTCCGAGGTGGCAGGGGCTCGACAATGAGCAGTTCTTC. Translated, it gives CASSPRWQGLDNEQFF.

The J gene is TRBJ2-7, the V gene TRBV3-1 (or the pseudogene TRBV3-2), with a weak D call TRBD2 (7 bases). CDR1 is LGHDT, CDR2 YNNKEL, per germline (reference sequence). Trimming left V 6 bases short and J 6 bases short, with 15 bases between. There are 13 residues in the CDR3. CDR3 sequence reads: CASSPQGGAEQYF. Here the CDR3 DNA reads TGTGCCAGCAGTCCCCAAGGGGGGGCCGAGCAGTACTTC.

J is TRBJ1-2 and V is TRBV5-8; a possible D gene is TRBD1 (5 bases). This CDR3 is built from 15 residues. The germline V gene encodes CDR1 SGHTS and CDR2 YDEGEE. V was cut by 0 bases and J by 4 bases, with 13 bases left in between. In DNA form, the CDR3 reads TGTGCCAGCAGCTTGGCAAGCAGGGATACCTATGGCTACACCTTC. Translating gives CASSLASRDTYGYTF.

The chain employs TRBV28 and TRBJ1-1; D gene unclear. Trimming removed 3 bases at V and 0 bases at J, with 8 bases between. The CDR3 is made up of 14 amino acids. CDR1 is MDHEN and CDR2 is SYDVKM in the germline V gene. The CDR3 sequence is CASSFGRLNTEAFF. The CDR3, as DNA: TGTGCCAGCAGTTTCGGTCGGTTGAACACTGAAGCTTTCTTT.

The chain joins TRBV5-1 to TRBJ1-2, with unresolved D. The CDR3 contains 16 residues. The V gene lost 2 bases and the J gene lost 4 bases, with 18 bases spanning the gap. Germline CDR1 is SGHRS and CDR2 is YFSETQ. The chain's CDR3 is CASSLAPGPLLYGYTF. DNA of the CDR3: TGCGCCAGCAGCTTAGCGCCGGGTCCCCTACTCTATGGCTACACCTTC. Based on the CDR3 plus reference TRBV5-1 and TRBJ1-2, the full variable domain is KAGVTQTPRYLIKTRGQQVTLSCSPISGHRSVSWYQQTPGQGLQFLFEYFSETQRNKGNFPGRFSGRQFSNSRSEMNVSTLELGDSALYLCASSLAPGPLLYGYTFGSGTRLTVV.

The chain is built from TRBV27 and TRBJ1-2; TRBD1 is a possible D gene (6 bases). V was pared by 3 bases and J by 8 bases, with 13 bases between. CDR1 is MNHEY, CDR2 SMNVEV, per germline (reference sequence). The CDR3 contains 13 residues. The CDR3, as DNA: TGTGCCAGCAGTTTTTCAGGGGTTGACGGCTACACCTTC. Its protein product is CASSFSGVDGYTF.

The chain links TRBV7-2 to TRBJ1-2; 9 nucleotides agree with TRBD1. The CDR3 is 15 amino acids. The germline V gene encodes CDR1 SGHTA and CDR2 FQGNSA. J lost 8 bases, V lost 5 bases, and 12 bases had no gene match. DNA of the CDR3: TGTGCCAGCAGCATGGGACAGGGAAACGAGTTAGGCTACACCTTC. Translation gives CASSMGQGNELGYTF.

The chain has TRBV6-2 or TRBV6-3 and TRBJ2-1; D not resolved. Per germline, CDR1 MNHEY and CDR2 SVGEGT. This CDR3 contains 13 residues. Trimming cost V 4 bases and J 4 bases, with 8 bases left between them. The CDR3 is CASSFGEYNEQFF. The CDR3 DNA sequence: TGTGCCAGCAGTTTCGGAGAGTACAATGAGCAGTTCTTC.

CDR3 sequence: CASREIVGGTDTQYF. CDR3 in DNA: TGTGCCAGCAGGGAAATAGTCGGGGGCACAGATACGCAGTATTTT. The rearrangement uses TRBV2 and TRBJ2-3, with D possibly matching TRBD2 (5 bases). V lost 6 bases and J lost 1, with 14 bases in between. CDR1 is SNHLY and CDR2 is FYNNEI in the germline V gene. The CDR3 is 15 amino acids.